The source of this T cell receptor beta chain is a study of blood T cells in healthy people across ages. Looked up from germline, CDR1 is LNHNV and CDR2 is YYDKDF (reference sequence). Trimming took 5 bases from V and 0 from J, leaving 11 bases between them. The CDR3 spans 15 residues. A J-beta primer mix and a sample-barcoded 5' primer were used in a second PCR of about 7 to 12 cycles. Every sample gave at least 2.5 million paired-end reads containing CDR3. MiXCR, run by TCRdb on the 5' RACE reads, gives a single entry per CDR3 protein. The data hold more than 700,000 distinct CDR3 sequences, with roughly 53% observed a single time.

The chain links TRBV15 to TRBJ2-4; D is possibly TRBD2 (6 bases). The sequenced material came from blood. The sequence was obtained from a man at least 80 years old in good health. The CDR3 DNA follows: TGTGCCACCAGCTCAGGCGGGGTAGCCAAAAACATTCAGTACTTC. Protein: CATSSGGVAKNIQYF.